This T cell receptor (beta chain) was recovered during a study of PD-1 blockade in mismatch repair-deficient tumors. Study outcomes and limitations: After pembrolizumab, tumor-resident clones rose rapidly, then generally contracted before radiologic responses.

Trimming removed 2 bases at V and 3 bases at J, with 13 bases between. This CDR3 is built from 14 residues. The germline gives CDR1 GTSNPN, CDR2 SVGIG (reference sequence). Generated by immunoSEQ multiplex PCR, the TCRdb table keeps only in-frame clones and is missing some. The table has 100,000 to 150,000 clones, roughly 90% seen once. This clone was detected only once. Antigen specificity is unknown. V gene TRBV30 combines with J gene TRBJ1-1; D is perhaps TRBD1 (6 bases). Material: peripheral blood, obtained roughly 70 weeks after starting pembrolizumab. This clonotype was obtained from an adult with mismatch repair-deficient cancer. CDR3 residues: CAWSPLGGYTEAFF. The CDR3 coding sequence is TGTGCCTGGAGTCCTCTAGGGGGGTACACTGAAGCTTTCTTT.